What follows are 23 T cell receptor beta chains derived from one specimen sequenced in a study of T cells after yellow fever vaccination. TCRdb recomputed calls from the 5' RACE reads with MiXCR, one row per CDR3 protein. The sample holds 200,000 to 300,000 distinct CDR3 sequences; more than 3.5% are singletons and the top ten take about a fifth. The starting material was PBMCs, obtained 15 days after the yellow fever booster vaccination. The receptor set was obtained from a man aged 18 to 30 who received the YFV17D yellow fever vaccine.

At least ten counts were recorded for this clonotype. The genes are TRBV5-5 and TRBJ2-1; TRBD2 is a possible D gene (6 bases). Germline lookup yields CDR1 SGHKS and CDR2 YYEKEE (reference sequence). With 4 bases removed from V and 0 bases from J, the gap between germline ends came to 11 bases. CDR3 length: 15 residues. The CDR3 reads CASSAGPTSYNEQFF. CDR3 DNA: TGTGCCAGCAGCGCGGGACCGACCTCCTACAATGAGCAGTTCTTC.

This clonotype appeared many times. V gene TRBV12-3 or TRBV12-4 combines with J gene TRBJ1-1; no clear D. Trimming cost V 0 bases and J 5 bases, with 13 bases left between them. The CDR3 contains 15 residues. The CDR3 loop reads CASSLAQSVRTEAFF. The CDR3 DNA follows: TGTGCCAGCAGTTTAGCCCAATCTGTTAGGACTGAAGCTTTCTTT.

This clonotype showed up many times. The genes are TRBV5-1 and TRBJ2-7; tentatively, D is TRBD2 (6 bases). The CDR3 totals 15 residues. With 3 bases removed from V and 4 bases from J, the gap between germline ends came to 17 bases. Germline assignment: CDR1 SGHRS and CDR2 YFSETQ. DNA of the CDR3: TGCGCCAGCAGCTCAACCGGGACTGCTATATACGAGCAGTACTTC. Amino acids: CASSSTGTAIYEQYF.

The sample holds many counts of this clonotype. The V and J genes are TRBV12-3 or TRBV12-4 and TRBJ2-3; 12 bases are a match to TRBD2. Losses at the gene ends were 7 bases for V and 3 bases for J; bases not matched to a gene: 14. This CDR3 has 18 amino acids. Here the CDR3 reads CASTSPGASGGATDTQYF. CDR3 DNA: TGTGCCAGCACCAGCCCCGGGGCTAGCGGGGGGGCAACAGATACGCAGTATTTT.

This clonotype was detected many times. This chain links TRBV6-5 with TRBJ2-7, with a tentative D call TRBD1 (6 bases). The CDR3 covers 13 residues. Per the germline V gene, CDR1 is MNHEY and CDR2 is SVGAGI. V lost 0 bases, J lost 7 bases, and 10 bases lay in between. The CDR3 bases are TGTGCCAGCAGTTACTCGAGAGGGACAGAGCAGTACGTC. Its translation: CASSYSRGTEQYV.

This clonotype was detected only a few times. The CDR3: CASSGLSGAPNSPLHF. CDR3 DNA: TGTGCCAGCAGTGGATTGTCAGGGGCGCCCAATTCACCCCTCCACTTT. The rearrangement uses TRBV6-1 and TRBJ1-6; a possible D gene is TRBD1 (6 bases). V was shortened by 4 bases and J by 7 bases, with 17 bases between the two germline ends. This CDR3 comprises 16 residues. Germline assignment: CDR1 MNHNS and CDR2 SASEGT.

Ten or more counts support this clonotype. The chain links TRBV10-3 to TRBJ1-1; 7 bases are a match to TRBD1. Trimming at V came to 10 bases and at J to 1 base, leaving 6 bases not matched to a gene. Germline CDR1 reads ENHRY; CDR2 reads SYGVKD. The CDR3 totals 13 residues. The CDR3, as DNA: TGTGCCACCTTGACAGGGACGAACACTGAAGCTTTCTTT. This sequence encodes CATLTGTNTEAFF.

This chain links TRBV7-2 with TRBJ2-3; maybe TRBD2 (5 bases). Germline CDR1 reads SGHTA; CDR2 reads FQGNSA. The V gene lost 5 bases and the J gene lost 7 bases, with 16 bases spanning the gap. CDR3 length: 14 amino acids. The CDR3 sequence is CASSPTRAGNTQYF. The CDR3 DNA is TGTGCCAGCAGCCCGACGAGGGCGGGCAATACGCAGTATTTT.

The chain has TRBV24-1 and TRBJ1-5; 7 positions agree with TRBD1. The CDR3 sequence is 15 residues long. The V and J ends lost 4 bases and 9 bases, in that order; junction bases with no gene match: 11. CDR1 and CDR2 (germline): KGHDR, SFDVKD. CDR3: CATSDPDRPSGPQHF. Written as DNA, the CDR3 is TGTGCCACCAGTGACCCGGACAGGCCATCGGGGCCCCAGCATTTT.

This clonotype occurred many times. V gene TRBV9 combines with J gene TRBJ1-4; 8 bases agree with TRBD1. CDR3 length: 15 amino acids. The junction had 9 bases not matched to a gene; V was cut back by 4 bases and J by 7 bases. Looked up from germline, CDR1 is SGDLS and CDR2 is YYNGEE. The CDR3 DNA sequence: TGTGCCAGCAGCCCGACAGGGGCAAAGGGTGAAAAACTGTTTTTT. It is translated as CASSPTGAKGEKLFF. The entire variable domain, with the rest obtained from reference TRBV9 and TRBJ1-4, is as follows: DSGVTQTPKHLITATGQRVTLRCSPRSGDLSVYWYQQSLDQGLQFLIQYYNGEERAKGNILERFSAQQFPDLHSELNLSSLELGDSALYFCASSPTGAKGEKLFFGSGTQLSVL.

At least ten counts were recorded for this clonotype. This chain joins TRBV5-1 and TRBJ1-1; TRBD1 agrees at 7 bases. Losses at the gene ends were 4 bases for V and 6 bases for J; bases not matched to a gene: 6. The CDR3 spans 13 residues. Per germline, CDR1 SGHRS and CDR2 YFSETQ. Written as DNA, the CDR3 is TGCGCCAGCAGCCCCCAGGGGGAAGCTGAAGCTTTCTTT. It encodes CASSPQGEAEAFF. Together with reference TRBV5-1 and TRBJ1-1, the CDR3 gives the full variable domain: KAGVTQTPRYLIKTRGQQVTLSCSPISGHRSVSWYQQTPGQGLQFLFEYFSETQRNKGNFPGRFSGRQFSNSRSEMNVSTLELGDSALYLCASSPQGEAEAFFGQGTRLTVV.

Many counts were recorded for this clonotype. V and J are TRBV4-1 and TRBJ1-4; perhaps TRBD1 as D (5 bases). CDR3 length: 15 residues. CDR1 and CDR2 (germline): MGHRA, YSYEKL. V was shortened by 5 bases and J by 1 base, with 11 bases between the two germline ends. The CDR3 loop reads CASSAGGETNEKLFF. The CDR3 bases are TGCGCCAGCAGCGCGGGGGGGGAAACTAATGAAAAACTGTTTTTT.

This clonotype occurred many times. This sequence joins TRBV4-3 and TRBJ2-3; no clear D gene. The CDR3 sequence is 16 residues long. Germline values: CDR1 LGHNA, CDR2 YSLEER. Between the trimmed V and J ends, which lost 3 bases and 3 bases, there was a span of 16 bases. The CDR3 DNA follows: TGCGCCAGCAGCCAGTCCCGCTCCTTCACGACAGATACGCAGTATTTT. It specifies CASSQSRSFTTDTQYF.

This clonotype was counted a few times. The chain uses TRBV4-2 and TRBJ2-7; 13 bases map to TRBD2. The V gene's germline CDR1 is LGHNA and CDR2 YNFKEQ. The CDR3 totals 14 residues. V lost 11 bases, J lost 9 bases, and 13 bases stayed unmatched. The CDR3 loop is CAGALGTSGERQYV. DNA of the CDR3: TGTGCCGGCGCACTCGGGACTAGCGGGGAGAGGCAGTACGTC.

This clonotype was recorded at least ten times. The CDR3 sequence: CATSDGTGLADEQFF. The DNA of the CDR3 is TGTGCCACCAGTGATGGGACAGGGCTTGCGGATGAGCAGTTCTTC. This chain links TRBV24-1 with TRBJ2-1; 9 bases line up with TRBD1. Germline assignment: CDR1 KGHDR and CDR2 SFDVKD. V dropped 3 bases and J dropped 8; count of bases not matched to a gene: 7. CDR3 length: 15 residues.

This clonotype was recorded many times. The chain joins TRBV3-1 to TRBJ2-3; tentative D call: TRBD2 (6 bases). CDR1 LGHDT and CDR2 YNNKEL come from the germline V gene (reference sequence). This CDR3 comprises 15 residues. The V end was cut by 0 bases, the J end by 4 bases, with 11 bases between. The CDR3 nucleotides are TGTGCCAGCAGCCAAGATGAACTAGCCGCAGATACGCAGTATTTT. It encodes CASSQDELAADTQYF.

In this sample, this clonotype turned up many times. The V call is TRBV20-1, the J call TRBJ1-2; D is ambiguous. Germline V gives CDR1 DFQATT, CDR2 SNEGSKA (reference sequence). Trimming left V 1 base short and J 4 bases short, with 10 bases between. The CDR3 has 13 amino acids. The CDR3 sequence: CSARVGLGYGYTF. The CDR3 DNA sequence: TGCAGTGCTAGAGTTGGTTTAGGCTATGGCTACACCTTC.

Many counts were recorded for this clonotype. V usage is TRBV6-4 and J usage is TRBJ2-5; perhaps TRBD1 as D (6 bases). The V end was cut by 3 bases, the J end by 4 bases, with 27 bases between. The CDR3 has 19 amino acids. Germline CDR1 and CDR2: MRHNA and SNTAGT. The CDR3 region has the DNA TGTGCCAGCAGTGAGCCCCCGCACCGTCCAGGGGATTTGGGAGAGACCCAGTACTTC. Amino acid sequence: CASSEPPHRPGDLGETQYF.

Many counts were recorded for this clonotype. The CDR3 DNA sequence: TGTGCCTGGAGTGGGACAGGGGCTAATGAGCAGTTCTTC. Residues: CAWSGTGANEQFF. The rearrangement uses TRBV30 and TRBJ2-1; TRBD1 aligns across 9 bases. CDR1 and CDR2 from the germline V gene are GTSNPN and SVGIG (reference sequence). There are 13 residues in the CDR3. V dropped 1 base and J dropped 7; count of bases not matched to a gene: 2.

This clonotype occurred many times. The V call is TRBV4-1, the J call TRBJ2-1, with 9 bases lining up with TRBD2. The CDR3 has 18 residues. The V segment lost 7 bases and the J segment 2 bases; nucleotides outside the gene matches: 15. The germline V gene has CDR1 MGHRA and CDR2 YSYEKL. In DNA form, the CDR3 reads TGCGCCAGCACCCCGGGGGTCCAGCGGGGGGCGACCTACAATGAGCAGTTCTTC. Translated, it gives CASTPGVQRGATYNEQFF.

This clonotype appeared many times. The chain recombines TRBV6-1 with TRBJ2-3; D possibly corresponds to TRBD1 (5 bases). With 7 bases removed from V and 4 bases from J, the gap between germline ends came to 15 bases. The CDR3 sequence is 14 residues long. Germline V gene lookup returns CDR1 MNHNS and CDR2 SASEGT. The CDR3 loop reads CASKGGRAPDTQYF. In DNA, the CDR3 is TGTGCCAGCAAGGGCGGCAGGGCCCCAGATACGCAGTATTTT.

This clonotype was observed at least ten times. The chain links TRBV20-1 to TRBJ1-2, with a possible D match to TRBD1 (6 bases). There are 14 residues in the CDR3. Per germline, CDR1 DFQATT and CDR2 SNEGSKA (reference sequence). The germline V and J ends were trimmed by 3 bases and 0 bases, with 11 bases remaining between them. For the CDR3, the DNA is TGCAGTGCTAGTGGGGGCAGAGCTAACTATGGCTACACCTTC. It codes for CSASGGRANYGYTF.

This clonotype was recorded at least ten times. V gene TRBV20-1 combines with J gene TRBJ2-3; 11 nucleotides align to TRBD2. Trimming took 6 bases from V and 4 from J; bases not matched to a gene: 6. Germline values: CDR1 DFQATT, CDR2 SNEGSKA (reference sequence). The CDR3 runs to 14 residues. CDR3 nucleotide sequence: TGCAGTGCCCGACCTAGCGGGGGGCCAGATACGCAGTATTTT. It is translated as CSARPSGGPDTQYF.